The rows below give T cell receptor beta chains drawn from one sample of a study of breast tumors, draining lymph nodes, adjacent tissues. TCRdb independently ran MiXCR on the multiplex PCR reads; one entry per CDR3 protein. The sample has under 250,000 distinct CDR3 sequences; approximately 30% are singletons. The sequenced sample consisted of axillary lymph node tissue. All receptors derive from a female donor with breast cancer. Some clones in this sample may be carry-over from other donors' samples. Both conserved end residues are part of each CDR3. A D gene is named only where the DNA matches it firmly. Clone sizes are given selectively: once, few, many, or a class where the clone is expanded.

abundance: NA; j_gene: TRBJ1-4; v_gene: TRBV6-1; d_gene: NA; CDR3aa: CASSPWTSGRGREKLFF; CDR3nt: TGTGCCAGCAGTCCATGGACTAGCGGGAGGGGAAGAGAAAAACTGTTTTTT
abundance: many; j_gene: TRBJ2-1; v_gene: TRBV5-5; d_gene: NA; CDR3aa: CASSAGVSYNEQFF; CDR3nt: TGTGCCAGCAGCGCCGGAGTTTCCTACAATGAGCAGTTCTTC
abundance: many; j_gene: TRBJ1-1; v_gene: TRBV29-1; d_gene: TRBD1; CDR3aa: CSVDSGGIEAFF; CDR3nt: TGCAGCGTTGATTCAGGGGGAATCGAAGCTTTCTTT
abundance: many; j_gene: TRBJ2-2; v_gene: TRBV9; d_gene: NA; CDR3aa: CASSVGQLNTGELFF; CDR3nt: TGTGCCAGCAGCGTAGGGCAGTTGAACACCGGGGAGCTGTTTTTT
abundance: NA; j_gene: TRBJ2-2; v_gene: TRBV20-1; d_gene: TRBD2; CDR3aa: CSAREGTPKREVGGELFF; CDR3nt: TGCAGTGCTAGAGAGGGTACCCCAAAGCGGGAGGTCGGCGGGGAGCTGTTTTTT
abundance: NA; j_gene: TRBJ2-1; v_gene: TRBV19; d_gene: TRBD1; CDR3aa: CASSIPGQGTYNEQFF; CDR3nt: TGTGCCAGTAGTATCCCGGGACAGGGGACGTACAATGAGCAGTTCTTC
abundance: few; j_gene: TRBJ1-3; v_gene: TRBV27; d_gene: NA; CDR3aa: CASSKYRGNTIYF; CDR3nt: TGTGCCAGCAGTAAGTACAGAGGAAACACCATATATTTT
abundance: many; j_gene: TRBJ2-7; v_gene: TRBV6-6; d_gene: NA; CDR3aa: CASSYGLATEQYF; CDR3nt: TGTGCCAGCAGTTACGGTCTAGCGACCGAGCAGTACTTC
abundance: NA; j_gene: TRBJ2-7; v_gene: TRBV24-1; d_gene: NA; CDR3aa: CATRDSHSCEQYF; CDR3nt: TGTGCCACCAGGGACTCTCACTCCTGCGAGCAGTACTTC
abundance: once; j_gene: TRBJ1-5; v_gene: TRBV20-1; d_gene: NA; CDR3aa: CSAFLVAGPNQPQHF; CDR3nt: TGCAGTGCATTTTTGGTGGCGGGCCCAAATCAGCCCCAGCATTTT
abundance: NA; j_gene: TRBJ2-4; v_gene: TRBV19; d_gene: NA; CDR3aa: CASKKRGQNVAKNIQSF; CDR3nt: TGTGCCAGTAAAAAAAGAGGACAGAATGTAGCCAAAAACATTCAGTCCTTC
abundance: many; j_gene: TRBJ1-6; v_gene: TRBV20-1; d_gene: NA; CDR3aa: CSARTGGLYNSPLHF; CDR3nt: TGCAGTGCTAGAACGGGGGGCTTGTATAATTCACCCCTCCACTTT
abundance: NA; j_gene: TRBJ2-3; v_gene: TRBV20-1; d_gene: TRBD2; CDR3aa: CSARDRGKAGAYTQYF; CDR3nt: TGCAGTGCTAGAGATCGTGGAAAAGCGGGAGCTTATACGCAGTATTTT
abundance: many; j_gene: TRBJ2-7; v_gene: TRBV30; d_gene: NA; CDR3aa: CAWSSDAVEQYF; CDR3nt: TGTGCCTGGAGCTCGGACGCTGTCGAGCAGTACTTC
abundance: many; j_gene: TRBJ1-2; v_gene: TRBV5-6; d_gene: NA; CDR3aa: CASREVGGPGYTF; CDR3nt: TGTGCCAGCAGAGAGGTTGGGGGGCCCGGCTACACCTTC
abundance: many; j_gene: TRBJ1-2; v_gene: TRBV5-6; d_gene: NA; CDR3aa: CASSLERTVNYGYTF; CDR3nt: TGTGCCAGCAGCTTGGAAAGGACAGTTAACTATGGCTACACCTTC
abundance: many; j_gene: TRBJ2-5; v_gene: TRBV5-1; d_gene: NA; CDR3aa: CASSRATGDPTQYF; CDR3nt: TGCGCCAGCAGCCGGGCCACGGGGGACCCGACCCAGTACTTC
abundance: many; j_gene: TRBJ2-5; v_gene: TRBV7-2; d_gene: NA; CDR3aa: CASSGGKAETQYF; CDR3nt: TGTGCCAGCAGCGGCGGGAAAGCTGAGACCCAGTACTTC
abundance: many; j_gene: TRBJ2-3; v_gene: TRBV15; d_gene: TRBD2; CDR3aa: CATSRVWVAGEEGDTQYF; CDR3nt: TGTGCCACCAGCAGAGTGTGGGTAGCGGGAGAGGAGGGGGATACGCAGTATTTT
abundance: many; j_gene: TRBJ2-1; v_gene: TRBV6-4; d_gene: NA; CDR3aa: CASRPPRVDSYNEQFF; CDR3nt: TGTGCCAGCAGACCCCCGAGGGTAGATTCCTACAATGAGCAGTTCTTC
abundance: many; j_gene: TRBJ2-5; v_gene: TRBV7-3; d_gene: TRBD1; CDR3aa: CASSTGQGRPPREPQYF; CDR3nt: TGTGCCAGCAGCACAGGACAGGGAAGGCCACCAAGGGAGCCCCAGTACTTC
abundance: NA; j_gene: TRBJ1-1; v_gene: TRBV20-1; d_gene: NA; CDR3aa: CSAPKSMNTEAFF; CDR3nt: TGCAGTGCTCCCAAGTCCATGAACACTGAAGCTTTCTTT
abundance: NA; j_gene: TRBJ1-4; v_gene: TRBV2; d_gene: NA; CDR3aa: CAGLRRGSITGGLSEKLFF; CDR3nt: TGTGCCGGACTCCGGAGGGGGAGTATCACCGGGGGTCTAAGTGAAAAACTGTTTTTT
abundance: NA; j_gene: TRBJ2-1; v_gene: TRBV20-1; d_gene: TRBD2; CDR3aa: CSARDAASRSGSRNEQFF; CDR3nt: TGCAGTGCTAGAGATGCTGCTAGCAGAAGCGGGAGTAGGAATGAGCAGTTCTTC
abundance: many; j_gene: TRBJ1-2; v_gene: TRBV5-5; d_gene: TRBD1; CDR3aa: CASSFPGQGFDGYTF; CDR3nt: TGTGCCAGCAGCTTCCCGGGACAGGGGTTTGATGGCTACACCTTC
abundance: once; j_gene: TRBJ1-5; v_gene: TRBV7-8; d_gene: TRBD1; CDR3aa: CASSFGSRGPQPQHF; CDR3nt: TGTGCCAGCAGCTTTGGGTCCAGGGGGCCTCAGCCCCAGCATTTT
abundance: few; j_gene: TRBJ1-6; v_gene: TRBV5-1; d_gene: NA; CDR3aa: CASSRSMDNSPLHF; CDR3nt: TGCGCCAGCAGCCGGTCGATGGACAATTCCCCCCTCCACTTT
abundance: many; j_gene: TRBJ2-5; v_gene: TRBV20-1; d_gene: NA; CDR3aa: CSASPAETQYF; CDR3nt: TGCAGTGCTAGCCCAGCGGAGACCCAGTACTTC
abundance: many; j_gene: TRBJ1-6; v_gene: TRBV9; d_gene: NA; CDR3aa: CASSVGVVMNSPLHF; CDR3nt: TGTGCCAGCAGCGTAGGGGTGGTGATGAATTCACCCCTCCACTTT
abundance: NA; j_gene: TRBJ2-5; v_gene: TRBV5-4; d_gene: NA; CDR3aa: CASSIRDQSGTQETQYF; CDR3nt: TGTGCCAGCAGCATTCGGGACCAAAGTGGCACCCAAGAGACCCAGTACTTC
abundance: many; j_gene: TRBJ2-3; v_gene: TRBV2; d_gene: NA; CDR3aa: CASSAQMRGYTDTQYF; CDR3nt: TGTGCCAGCAGTGCACAGATGAGGGGTTACACAGATACGCAGTATTTT
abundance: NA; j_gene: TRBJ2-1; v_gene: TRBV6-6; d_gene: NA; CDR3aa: CASSHSKVNNEQFF; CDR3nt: TGTGCCAGCAGTCACTCGAAGGTAAACAATGAGCAGTTCTTC
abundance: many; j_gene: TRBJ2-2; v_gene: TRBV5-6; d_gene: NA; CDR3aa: CASSITGTGELFF; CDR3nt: TGTGCCAGCAGCATAACAGGGACCGGGGAGCTGTTTTTT
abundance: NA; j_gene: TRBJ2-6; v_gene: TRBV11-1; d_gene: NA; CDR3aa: CASSLGVAASFSGANVLTF; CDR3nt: TGTGCCAGCAGCTTAGGGGTAGCGGCCTCTTTCTCTGGGGCCAACGTCCTGACTTTC
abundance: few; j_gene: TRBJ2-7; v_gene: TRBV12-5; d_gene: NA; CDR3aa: CASGNQGGRKQYF; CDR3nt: TGTGCTAGTGGTAACCAGGGGGGGAGGAAGCAGTACTTC
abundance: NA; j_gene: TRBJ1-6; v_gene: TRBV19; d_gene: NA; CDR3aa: CASSKGSNQPLHF; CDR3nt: TGTGCCAGTAGTAAAGGTAGTAATCAGCCCCTCCACTTT
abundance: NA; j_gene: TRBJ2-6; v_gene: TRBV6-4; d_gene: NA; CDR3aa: CASSHSSRSGANVLTF; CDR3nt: TGTGCCAGCAGTCACTCGTCACGCTCTGGGGCCAACGTCCTGACTTTC
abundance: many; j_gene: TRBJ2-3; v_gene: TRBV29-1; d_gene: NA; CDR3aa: CSVGNGKPTDTQYF; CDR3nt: TGCAGCGTCGGCAACGGGAAACCCACAGATACGCAGTATTTT
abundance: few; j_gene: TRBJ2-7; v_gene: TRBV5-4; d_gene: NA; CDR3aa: CASSPTPQGLSYEQYF; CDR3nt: TGTGCCAGCAGCCCTACTCCACAGGGTCTTTCCTACGAGCAGTACTTC
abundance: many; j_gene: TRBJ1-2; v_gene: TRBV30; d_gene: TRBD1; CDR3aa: CAWRGQINYGYTF; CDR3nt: TGTGCCTGGAGGGGACAGATAAACTATGGCTACACCTTC
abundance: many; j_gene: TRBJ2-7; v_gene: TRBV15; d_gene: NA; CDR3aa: CATSRDSGPGYEQYF; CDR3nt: TGTGCCACCAGCAGAGATTCGGGCCCGGGTTACGAGCAGTACTTC
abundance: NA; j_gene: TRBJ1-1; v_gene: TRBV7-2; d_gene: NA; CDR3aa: CASSLASVIMNTEAFF; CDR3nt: TGTGCCAGCAGCTTAGCCTCAGTTATCATGAACACTGAAGCTTTCTTT
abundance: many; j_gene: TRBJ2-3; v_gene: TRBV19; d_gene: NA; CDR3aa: CASSRWVQDTQYF; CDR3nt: TGTGCCAGTAGTAGATGGGTGCAAGATACGCAGTATTTT
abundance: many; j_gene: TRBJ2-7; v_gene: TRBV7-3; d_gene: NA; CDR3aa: CASSLIDRTEQYF; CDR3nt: TGTGCCAGCAGCTTAATTGACAGAACCGAGCAGTACTTC
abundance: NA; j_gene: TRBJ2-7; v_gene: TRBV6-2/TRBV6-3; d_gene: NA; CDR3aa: CASRTSGTYEQYF; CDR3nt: TGTGCCAGCAGGACATCGGGGACCTACGAGCAGTACTTC
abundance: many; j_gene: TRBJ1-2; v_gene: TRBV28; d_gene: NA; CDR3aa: CASSQQGRVEGYTF; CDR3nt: TGTGCCAGCAGCCAACAGGGTAGGGTAGAAGGCTACACCTTC
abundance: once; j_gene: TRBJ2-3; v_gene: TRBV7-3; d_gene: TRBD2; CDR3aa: CASSLTGGVNTQYF; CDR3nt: TGTGCCAGCAGCTTAACGGGGGGGGTGAATACGCAGTATTTT
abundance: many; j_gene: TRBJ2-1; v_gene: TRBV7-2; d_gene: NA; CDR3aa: CASSYWGAYNEQFF; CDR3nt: TGTGCCAGCAGCTACTGGGGGGCCTACAATGAGCAGTTCTTC
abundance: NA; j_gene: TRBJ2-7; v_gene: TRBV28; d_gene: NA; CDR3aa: CASTTSRLTVRHEQYF; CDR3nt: TGTGCCAGCACCACCTCACGGTTAACAGTTCGCCACGAGCAGTACTTC
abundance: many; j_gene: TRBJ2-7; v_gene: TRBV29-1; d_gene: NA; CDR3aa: CSVEVWRADISYEQYF; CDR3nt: TGCAGCGTTGAAGTTTGGAGGGCGGACATCTCCTACGAGCAGTACTTC
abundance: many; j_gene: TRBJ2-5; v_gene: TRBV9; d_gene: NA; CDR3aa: CASSVSPSETQYF; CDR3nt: TGTGCCAGCAGCGTAAGTCCTAGTGAGACCCAGTACTTC
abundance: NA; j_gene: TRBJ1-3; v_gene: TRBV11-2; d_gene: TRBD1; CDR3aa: CASSYPGTGINTIYF; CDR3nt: TGTGCCAGCAGCTACCCCGGGACAGGGATAAACACCATATATTTT
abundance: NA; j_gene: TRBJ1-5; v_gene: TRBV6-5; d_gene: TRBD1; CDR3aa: CASSRQGDGSNQPQHF; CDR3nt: TGTGCCAGCAGCCGGCAGGGGGACGGTAGCAATCAGCCCCAGCATTTT
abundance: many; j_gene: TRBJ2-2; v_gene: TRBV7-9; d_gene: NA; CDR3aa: CASRELSTGELFF; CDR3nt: TGTGCCAGTCGGGAGTTGAGCACCGGGGAGCTGTTTTTT